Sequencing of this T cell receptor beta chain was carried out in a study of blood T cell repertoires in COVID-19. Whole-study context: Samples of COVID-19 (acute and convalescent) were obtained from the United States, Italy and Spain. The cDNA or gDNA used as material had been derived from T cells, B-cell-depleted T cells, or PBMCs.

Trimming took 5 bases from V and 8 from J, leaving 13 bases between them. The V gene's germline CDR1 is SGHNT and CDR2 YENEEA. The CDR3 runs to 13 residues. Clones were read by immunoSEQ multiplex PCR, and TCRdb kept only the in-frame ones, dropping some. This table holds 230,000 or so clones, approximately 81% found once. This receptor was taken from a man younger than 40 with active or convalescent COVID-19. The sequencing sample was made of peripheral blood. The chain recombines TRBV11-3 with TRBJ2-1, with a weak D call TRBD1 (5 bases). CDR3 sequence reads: CASSPGHVDEQFF. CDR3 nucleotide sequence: TGTGCCAGCAGCCCCGGACATGTCGATGAGCAGTTCTTC. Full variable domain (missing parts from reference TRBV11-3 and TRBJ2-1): EAGVVQSPRYKIIEKKQPVAFWCNPISGHNTLYWYLQNLGQGPELLIRYENEEAVDDSQLPKDRFSAERLKGVDSTLKIQPAELGDSAVYLCASSPGHVDEQFFGPGTRLTVL.